This TCR beta chain appears in the sequencing data of a study of circulating CD8 cells and anti-PD-1 response in melanoma (dated by TCRdb to the early 2020s). Concerning the study at large: Nivolumab was administered to patients intravenously at 3 mg/kg every 2 weeks. Of the 13 patients in the melanoma cohort, seven received anti-PD-1 as first-line therapy and six had prior targeted therapy or immunotherapy. Patients with complete or partial responses were counted as responders, while patients with stable or progressive disease (RECIST v1.1) were counted as non-responders. A total of approximately eleven melanoma patients were included in the TCR repertoire analysis, 4 of them responders and 7 non-responders. PD-1 on on-treatment samples was detected using a biotinylated anti-human IgG4 antibody.

By how much of the sample it makes up, this clonotype is medium-sized (0.01 to 0.1%). It has no known antigen specificity. Base qualities are not at hand, and no much larger clone is one base apart. Overall study results and their limits: The published TCR repertoire comparisons used only baseline and M1 samples from a small cohort with few responders. Both treatment-naive and previously treated patients were included in the cohort, and this mixing was noted by the authors as something that could influence results. Repertoires were found to be largely private between subsets, with under 7% of TRB clonotypes shared at M1, and the highest sharing was observed between DPOS and TIGIT. Because tumor material could not be accessed, tumor reactivity was instead assessed with peptide assays on expanded sorted subsets. The highest diversity was observed in the DNEG repertoire, similar and higher clonality was shown by the PD-1 and DPOS repertoires, and the lowest diversity was found in the TIGIT repertoires. Because material was limited, experiments were generally done without replicates.

Using a BD FACSAria II cell sorter, four subsets defined by PD-1 and/or TIGIT were sorted out of live CD3+CD8+TCRalphabeta+ cells. To characterize relevance to anti-PD-1 therapy response, circulating CD8 T cells were sorted into four subsets based on PD-1 and TIGIT expression. From each sorted CD8 T-cell subset, both TCR alpha and TCR beta chains were sequenced. Peripheral blood was drawn before the first anti-PD-1 injection and after two and four injections. PBMCs were immediately isolated by Ficoll gradient centrifugation. Until use, PBMCs were cryopreserved in liquid nitrogen in RPMI containing approximately 20% FCS and around 10% DMSO. Thawed PBMCs were stained with a viability dye and antibodies against CD3, CD8alpha, TCRalphabeta, PD-1 and TIGIT. The RNeasy Kit was used to extract total RNA, and all samples came in with a RIN above 7. After removal of 3 bases from V and 7 bases from J, the junction retains 11 bases not matched to a gene. From the cysteine up to the phenylalanine, the CDR3 has a length of 16 residues. The sequence is cut down to CDR3 DNA, 48 bases in frame from base 1. The germline V gene (reference sequence) supplies CDR1 MNHEY and CDR2 SMNVEV.

The instrument given in TCRdb is NextSeq 500. The QIAseq Immune Repertoire RNA Library Kit, Human TCR Panel was used to prepare TCR libraries from around 16 ng of total RNA. The TCR libraries were sequenced on an Illumina NextSeq using a Mid Output V2 kit and asymmetric 261x41 paired-end reads. Each TCR library was diluted to approximately 4.2 nM, after which the TCR libraries were pooled, denatured and loaded at 1.0 pM. The authors' pipeline ran thus. TCR FASTQ files were processed in the QIAGEN GeneGlobe Data Analysis Center, and downstream analysis was performed in R 3.5.2. Clonality was computed as one minus Shannon entropy normalized by the log of the number of unique productive sequences. For each subset, Fisher exact tests at 5% FDR were used to find TRA or TRB clonotypes whose abundance differed between baseline and M1. Clonotypes with differential abundance were classified as emerging, expanding, contracting or non-expanding/contracting. Repertoire overlap between patients was measured with Morisita's overlap index. The raw public data were reprocessed by TCRdb itself: fastp quality trimming at Q25, MiXCR clonotype calling, in-frame beta chains only. Each CDR3 protein gets just one entry, which takes the most common genes and DNA from the rows behind it. The V and J calls and clone size come from TCRdb's table, not from the authors' own analysis. This sample is represented by a few thousand distinct CDR3 sequences; 7.2% of them were singletons. About 7.5% of the sample belongs to the ten largest clones.

The sample in question was CD8+ T cells from PBMCs, obtained at baseline or after one month of anti-PD-1 therapy (not recorded which). The sequence was collected from a human donor with melanoma. The chain links TRBV27 with TRBJ2-1, and TRBD2 aligns with 8 junction nucleotides. The bases read TGTGCCAGCAGTTTTGTCGCAGGCGGGAGGAAAAATGAGCAGTTCTTC. Its translation reads: CASSFVAGGRKNEQFF.